This record covers a single TCR beta chain. Its antigen remains unknown. Described treatment: over 15 received Ad26.COV2.S at low or high dose, single or two shots; roughly five received placebo; per-sample allocation not given. At day 63 after the first vaccine or placebo injection, samples were drawn. This specimen comes from a study of Ad26.COV2.S vaccination and SARS-CoV-2 variants. Overall study results and limits: The TCR-based breadth and depth measures might underestimate overall T cell responses.

Using immunoSEQ multiplex PCR, the repertoire was profiled, and TCRdb retains in-frame clones only, with some absent. The data hold under 550,000 clones, with over 75% observed a single time. V was cut by 1 base and J by 4 bases, with 18 bases left in between. CDR1 and CDR2 (germline): SEHNR, FQNEAQ (reference sequence). The CDR3 covers 17 residues. The source is a person aged 18-65 years who received the Ad26.COV2.S COVID-19 vaccine or a placebo. The chain couples TRBV7-9 to TRBJ2-3; no clear D. Sample: peripheral blood, taken in a trial of Ad26.COV2.S vaccine versus placebo. The CDR3 DNA reads as TGTGCCAGCAGCTTAGACCTCCGCGCTTTAAGTGCAGATACGCAGTATTTT. It encodes CASSLDLRALSADTQYF.